This TCR beta chain originates from a study of T cell changes during pregnancy in multiple sclerosis. Germline trimming cut 4 bases from V and 7 bases from J; bases unmatched to any gene: 12. Germline V gene sequence: CDR1 SGHTA, CDR2 FQGNSA. The CDR3 runs to 15 residues. Data came from immunoSEQ multiplex PCR; TCRdb stores just in-frame clones and leaves some out. The table records tens of thousands of clones, 91% of them present only once. The chain has TRBV7-2 and TRBJ2-5; 7 nucleotides match TRBD1. This sample comprised peripheral blood, obtained in the third trimester of pregnancy. The receptor comes from a female donor in good health, enrolled as a control in a pregnancy study. The CDR3 spells CASSSQGQTLTTQYF. DNA for the CDR3: TGTGCCAGCAGCTCTCAGGGACAGACCTTAACGACCCAGTACTTC.